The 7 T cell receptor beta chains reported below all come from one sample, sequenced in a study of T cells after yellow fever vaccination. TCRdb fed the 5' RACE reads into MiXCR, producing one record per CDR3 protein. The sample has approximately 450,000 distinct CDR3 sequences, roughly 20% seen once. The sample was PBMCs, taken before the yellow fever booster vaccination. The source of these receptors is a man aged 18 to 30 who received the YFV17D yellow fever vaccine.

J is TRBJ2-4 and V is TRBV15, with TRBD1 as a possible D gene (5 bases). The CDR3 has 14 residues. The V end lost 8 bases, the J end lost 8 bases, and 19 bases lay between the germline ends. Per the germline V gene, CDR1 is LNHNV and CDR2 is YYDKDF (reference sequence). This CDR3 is CATHVGAGGDIQYF. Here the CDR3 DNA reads TGTGCCACCCACGTTGGGGCAGGTGGGGACATTCAGTACTTC. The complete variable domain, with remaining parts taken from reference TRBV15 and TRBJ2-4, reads DAMVIQNPRYQVTQFGKPVTLSCSQTLNHNVMYWYQQKSSQAPKLLFHYYDKDFNNEADTPDNFQSRRPNTSFCFLDIRSPGLGDTAMYLCATHVGAGGDIQYFGAGTRLSVL.

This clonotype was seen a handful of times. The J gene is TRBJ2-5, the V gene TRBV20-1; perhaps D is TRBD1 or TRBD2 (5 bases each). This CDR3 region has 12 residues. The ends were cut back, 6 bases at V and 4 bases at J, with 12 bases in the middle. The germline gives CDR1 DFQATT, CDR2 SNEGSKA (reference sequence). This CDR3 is CSAGSGGETQYF. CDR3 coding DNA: TGCAGTGCCGGCTCTGGGGGAGAGACCCAGTACTTC.

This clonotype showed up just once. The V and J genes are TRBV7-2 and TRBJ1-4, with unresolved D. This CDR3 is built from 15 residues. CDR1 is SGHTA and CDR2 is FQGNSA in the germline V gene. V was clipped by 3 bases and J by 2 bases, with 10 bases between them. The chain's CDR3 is CASSFSTVTNEKLFF. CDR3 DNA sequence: TGTGCCAGCAGCTTCTCGACCGTTACTAATGAAAAACTGTTTTTT.

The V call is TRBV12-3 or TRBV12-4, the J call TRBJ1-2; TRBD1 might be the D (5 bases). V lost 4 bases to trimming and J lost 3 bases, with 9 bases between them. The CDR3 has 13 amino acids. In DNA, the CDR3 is TGTGCCAGCAGTTACCAGGGATACTATGGCTACACCTTC. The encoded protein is CASSYQGYYGYTF.

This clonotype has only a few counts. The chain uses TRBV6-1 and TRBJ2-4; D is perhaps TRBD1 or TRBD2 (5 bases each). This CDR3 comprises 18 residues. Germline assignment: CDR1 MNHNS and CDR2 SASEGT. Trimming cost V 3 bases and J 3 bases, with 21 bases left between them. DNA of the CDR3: TGTGCCAGCAGTGAGGGACCTCCCCGGATGGATAGCAAAAACATTCAGTACTTC. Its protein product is CASSEGPPRMDSKNIQYF.

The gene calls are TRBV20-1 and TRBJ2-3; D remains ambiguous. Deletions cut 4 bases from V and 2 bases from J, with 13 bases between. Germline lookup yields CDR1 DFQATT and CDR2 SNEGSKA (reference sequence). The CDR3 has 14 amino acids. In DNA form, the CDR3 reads TGCAGTGCTAACCTCCCCAGAAACACAGATACGCAGTATTTT. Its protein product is CSANLPRNTDTQYF.

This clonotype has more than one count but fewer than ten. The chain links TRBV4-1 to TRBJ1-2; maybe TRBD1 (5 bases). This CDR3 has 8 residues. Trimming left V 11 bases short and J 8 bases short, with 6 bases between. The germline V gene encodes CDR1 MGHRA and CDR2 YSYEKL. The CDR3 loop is CAGTGYTF. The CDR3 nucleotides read TGCGCCGGGACGGGCTACACCTTC.